The present TCR beta chain was sequenced within a study of shared clonotypes between healthy human individuals. Only in-frame clones appear in the TCRdb table, and some are missing; sequencing was by immunoSEQ multiplex PCR. The data show approximately 2.4 million clones, roughly 95% seen once. This CDR3 is 14 amino acids long. The germline V and J ends were trimmed by 5 bases and 2 bases, with 13 bases remaining between them. CDR1 is SGHAT, CDR2 FQNNGV, per germline. The specimen sequenced was naive CD4+ T cells sorted from blood. Subset in this sample: CD45RA+ positively selected. The source of this sequence is a man aged 18 to 35 in good health. The rearrangement uses TRBV11-2 and TRBJ2-7; D gene unclear. The DNA of the CDR3 is TGTGCCAGCAGCACCTTAAGCAGAGCCTACGAGCAGTACTTC. It translates to CASSTLSRAYEQYF.